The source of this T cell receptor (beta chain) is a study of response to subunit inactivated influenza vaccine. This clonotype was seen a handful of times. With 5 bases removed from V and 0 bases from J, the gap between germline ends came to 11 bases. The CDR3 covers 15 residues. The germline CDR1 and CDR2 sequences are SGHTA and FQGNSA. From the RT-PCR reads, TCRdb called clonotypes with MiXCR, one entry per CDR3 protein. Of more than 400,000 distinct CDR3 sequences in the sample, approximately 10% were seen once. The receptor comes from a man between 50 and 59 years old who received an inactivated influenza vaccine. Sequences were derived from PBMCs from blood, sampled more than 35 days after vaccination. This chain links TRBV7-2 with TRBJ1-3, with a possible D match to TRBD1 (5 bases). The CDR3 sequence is CASSPQAASGNTIYF. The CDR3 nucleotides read TGTGCCAGCAGCCCACAGGCGGCCTCTGGAAACACCATATATTTT.